Listed here is a single T cell receptor (beta chain). Its antigen is not identified. The ends were cut back, 5 bases at V and 3 bases at J, with 10 bases in the middle. From germline, CDR1 is MNHEY and CDR2 SVGAGI. The CDR3 has 13 residues. The PCR was carried out with 60 Vbeta primers and 13 Jbeta primers. Authors' processing steps: Unique TCR beta chains numbered about 72 million in a later analysis, with roughly 11 million shared. This table comes from immunoSEQ multiplex PCR, and its TCRdb copy is limited to in-frame clones, with some not included. The V and J calls and clone size are taken from that table; D and trimming were inferred from the DNA. The data show around 100,000 clones, more than 65% seen once. The data are from a study of cytomegalovirus exposure and HLA in healthy donors. Study-wide results and limits: Among TCR sequences, most were rare, though some public TCRs appeared in many donors. Most likely, a cluster of highly shared sequence variants arose as a sequencing artifact.

Source material: PBMCs. The J gene is TRBJ1-1, the V gene TRBV6-5, with D unresolved. This clonotype was sampled from a woman under 40 in good health and CMV-seronegative. The CDR3: CASSPIRYTEAFF. CDR3 DNA sequence: TGTGCCAGCAGTCCCATTAGATACACTGAAGCTTTCTTT.